The 23 T cell receptor beta chains presented below share a single source sample, sequenced in a study of CD8+ T cells in alopecia areata. It was cDNA, reverse transcribed from extracted RNA, that served as the sequencing template. Profiled with immunoSEQ multiplex PCR; TCRdb holds only in-frame clones, not every one. Here the sample spans nearly 200,000 clones, roughly 60% being singletons. Treatment given: oral pan-JAK inhibitor, 5-10 mg twice daily. The material sequenced was CD4+ T cells sorted from blood, taken at week 24, from a patient treated with tofacitinib. The receptor set was obtained from a human donor with alopecia areata.

V and J are TRBV7-3 and TRBJ2-2; D gene uncertain. In germline, CDR1 is SGHTA, CDR2 FQGTGA. V lost 1 base to trimming and J lost 0 bases, with 6 bases between them. The CDR3 has 15 amino acids. CDR3: CASSLSAANTGELFF. Here the CDR3 DNA reads TGTGCCAGCAGCTTAAGCGCGGCGAACACCGGGGAGCTGTTTTTT.

The chain couples TRBV29-1 to TRBJ2-2; 7 positions match TRBD2. From germline, CDR1 is SQVTM and CDR2 ANQGSEA. Germline trimming cut 7 bases from V and 1 base from J; bases unmatched to any gene: 3. The CDR3 extends over 13 amino acids. The CDR3: CSGRGRNTGELFF. In DNA form, the CDR3 reads TGCAGCGGCCGCGGGAGGAACACCGGGGAGCTGTTTTTT.

This clone was counted between two and nine times. This sequence joins TRBV7-3 and TRBJ2-1; 9 bases match TRBD2. CDR3 length: 16 residues. Germline trimming cut 1 base from V and 6 bases from J; bases unmatched to any gene: 7. Germline V gene data show CDR1 as SGHTA and CDR2 as FQGTGA. The DNA for the CDR3 is TGTGCCAGCAGCTTAAGGGGCGGGAGGGCCCTCAATGAGCAGTTCTTC. Translating it yields CASSLRGGRALNEQFF.

There are a few counts of this clone. The CDR3 DNA follows: TGCGCCAGCACCTTGGACAGGGAAGGCTACGAGCAGTACTTC. It specifies CASTLDREGYEQYF. The V call is TRBV4-3, the J call TRBJ2-7; 8 bases agree with TRBD1. The CDR3 extends over 14 amino acids. With V trimmed by 7 bases and J by 3 bases, 8 bases remained unmatched. Germline loops: CDR1 LGHNA, CDR2 YSLEER.

The rearrangement uses TRBV30 and TRBJ2-1; D not resolved. Trimming left V 4 bases short and J 7 bases short, with 14 bases between. This CDR3 contains 13 residues. The germline V gene has CDR1 GTSNPN and CDR2 SVGIG (reference sequence). This CDR3 is CAWTHFVRNEQFF. In DNA form, the CDR3 reads TGTGCCTGGACACATTTCGTTCGAAATGAGCAGTTCTTC.

CDR3 protein: CASSPREGDAKNIQYF. As DNA, the CDR3 is TGTGCCAGCTCACCACGTGAAGGGGATGCCAAAAACATTCAGTACTTC. The genes are TRBV18 and TRBJ2-4, with D possibly being TRBD1 (5 bases). CDR1 and CDR2 from the germline V gene are KGHSH and LQKENI. V was trimmed by 1 base and J by 1 base, leaving 11 bases between them. This CDR3 contains 16 residues.

The chain carries TRBV20-1 and TRBJ2-1; D is uncertain. The V and J ends lost 3 bases and 8 bases respectively, with 8 bases between them. Germline V CDR1 and CDR2: DFQATT, SNEGSKA (reference sequence). The CDR3 runs to 11 residues. CDR3 sequence reads: CSASPTDEQFF. In DNA, the CDR3 is TGCAGTGCTAGCCCTACTGATGAGCAGTTCTTC.

The chain joins TRBV5-4 to TRBJ2-4; no clear D gene. The CDR3 totals 15 residues. CDR1 and CDR2 from the germline V gene are SGHNT and YYREEE (reference sequence). The ends were cut back, 0 bases at V and 7 bases at J, with 14 bases in the middle. This CDR3 is CASSLVGLQANIQYF. CDR3 bases: TGTGCCAGCAGCTTGGTGGGCCTACAAGCTAACATTCAGTACTTC.

The chain combines TRBV5-6 with TRBJ2-1; 9 bases align to TRBD2. Trimming at V came to 2 bases and at J to 14 bases, leaving 8 bases not matched to a gene. In germline, CDR1 is SGHDT, CDR2 YYEEEE. This CDR3 comprises 13 residues. The CDR3 reads CASSFSAGGSEFF. The CDR3 DNA reads as TGTGCCAGCAGCTTTTCGGCGGGAGGGTCGGAGTTCTTC.

The chain joins TRBV29-1 to TRBJ1-2, with 7 bases matching TRBD1. J gave up 2 bases and V 7 bases, and 16 bases lay outside the gene matches. The CDR3 sequence is 16 residues long. Germline V lookup: CDR1 SQVTM, CDR2 ANQGSEA. The CDR3, as DNA: TGCAGCGGGGACAGTCTGGCGACCCGCGAAAACTATGGCTACACCTTC. Translated, it gives CSGDSLATRENYGYTF.

V usage is TRBV9 and J usage is TRBJ2-5; the D gene could be TRBD1 or TRBD2 (6 bases each). CDR1 and CDR2 from the germline V gene are SGDLS and YYNGEE. This CDR3 comprises 14 residues. V lost 4 bases to trimming and J lost 1 base, with 11 bases between them. The CDR3, as DNA: TGTGCCAGCAGCACGGGGGCGTCCCAAGAGACCCAGTACTTC. It translates to CASSTGASQETQYF.

The chain uses TRBV6-5 and TRBJ1-1, with D possibly TRBD1 on 6 matching bases. V was clipped by 8 bases and J by 1 base, with 17 bases between them. The germline V gene encodes CDR1 MNHEY and CDR2 SVGAGI. The CDR3 spans 15 residues. As DNA, the CDR3 is TGTGCCAGCTCTAGGGACGGACAGACGAACACTGAAGCTTTCTTT. It encodes CASSRDGQTNTEAFF.

The CDR3 sequence is CASSPRQGARNEQFF. The DNA of the CDR3 is TGTGCCAGCTCGCCTCGACAGGGGGCAAGGAATGAGCAGTTCTTC. The gene calls are TRBV18 and TRBJ2-1; 10 bases line up with TRBD1. This CDR3 comprises 15 residues. With V trimmed by 6 bases and J by 7 bases, 9 bases remained unmatched. CDR1 and CDR2 from the germline V gene are KGHSH and LQKENI.

This clone came up a few times. The V call is TRBV29-1, the J call TRBJ2-2, with TRBD1 matching 7 bases. The CDR3 has 15 amino acids. Per the germline V gene, CDR1 is SQVTM and CDR2 is ANQGSEA. Unmatched junction bases numbered 9, after V lost 7 bases and J lost 1 base. This CDR3 reads CSARLGTENTGELFF. CDR3 in DNA: TGCAGCGCGAGGTTGGGGACAGAGAACACCGGGGAGCTGTTTTTT.

The chain recombines TRBV15 with TRBJ1-4, with D possibly TRBD1 on 5 matching bases. Trimming removed 5 bases from V and 5 bases from J, with 15 bases in between. The germline gives CDR1 LNHNV, CDR2 YYDKDF (reference sequence). The CDR3 spans 15 residues. CDR3 sequence reads: CATSPKQDLNEKLFF. CDR3 nucleotides: TGTGCCACCAGCCCAAAACAGGACCTCAATGAAAAACTGTTTTTT.

This clone was observed a handful of times. The chain uses TRBV29-1 and TRBJ2-7; D may correspond to TRBD1 or TRBD2 (5 bases each). V lost 4 bases and J lost 5, with 12 bases in between. CDR3 length: 12 residues. In germline, CDR1 is SQVTM, CDR2 ANQGSEA. The chain's CDR3 is CSVGGRDHEQYF. The CDR3, as DNA: TGCAGCGTTGGAGGCAGGGACCACGAGCAGTACTTC.

This chain uses TRBV5-6 with TRBJ2-1; 12 positions agree with TRBD2. The CDR3 has 15 amino acids. CDR1 and CDR2 (germline): SGHDT, YYEEEE. V lost 2 bases, J lost 5 bases, and 2 bases stayed unmatched. This CDR3 is CASSLLAGGHNEQFF. CDR3 coding DNA: TGTGCCAGCAGCTTACTAGCGGGGGGTCACAATGAGCAGTTCTTC.

The chain carries TRBV10-3 and TRBJ1-1; D perhaps matches TRBD1 (5 bases). The CDR3 sequence is 14 residues long. CDR1 is ENHRY and CDR2 is SYGVKD in the germline V gene. Trimming cost V 10 bases and J 1 base, with 16 bases left between them. CDR3 DNA sequence: TGTGCCAGCAGGAGGGGCTTGGGGAACACTGAAGCTTTCTTT. It translates to CASRRGLGNTEAFF.

This clone came up a few times. The CDR3 DNA sequence: TGTGCCAGCAGCCAAGATTTATGGGGCGAGCAGTACTTC. Amino acids: CASSQDLWGEQYF. The chain employs TRBV4-2 and TRBJ2-7; D is undetermined. This CDR3 contains 13 residues. The V and J ends lost 0 bases and 6 bases respectively, with 9 bases between them. CDR1 is LGHNA, CDR2 YNFKEQ, per germline.

About this clone itself: Other DNA sequences in this specimen translate into the identical CDR3. The J gene is TRBJ1-2, the V gene TRBV9, with TRBD1 matching over 7 bases. The CDR3 spans 12 residues. V shed 0 bases and J 7 bases; nucleotides not matched to a gene: 0. Germline V gene data show CDR1 as SGDLS and CDR2 as YYNGEE. In DNA form, the CDR3 reads TGTGCCAGCAGCGTAGCAGGGGGTGGCTACACCTTC. Protein product: CASSVAGGGYTF.

J is TRBJ2-5 and V is TRBV30, with D perhaps TRBD1 or TRBD2 (5 bases each). CDR1 is GTSNPN, CDR2 SVGIG, per germline (reference sequence). Between the trimmed V and J ends, which lost 5 bases and 9 bases, there was a span of 22 bases. The length of the CDR3 is 14 residues. The CDR3 spells CAWGAFEGSRAQYF. The CDR3 DNA sequence: TGTGCCTGGGGGGCGTTTGAAGGGTCGAGGGCCCAGTACTTC.

The chain joins TRBV6-5 to TRBJ2-7; unclear D gene. V was cut by 2 bases and J by 2 bases, with 10 bases left in between. There are 14 residues in the CDR3. CDR1 and CDR2 (germline): MNHEY, SVGAGI. CDR3 coding DNA: TGTGCCAGCAGTTACGGAGAGTCGCCCTACGAGCAGTACTTC. Its translation is CASSYGESPYEQYF.

V usage is TRBV5-6 and J usage is TRBJ1-6; 9 bases agree with TRBD1. J gave up 10 bases and V 4 bases, and 9 bases lay outside the gene matches. Germline loops: CDR1 SGHDT, CDR2 YYEEEE. The CDR3 covers 15 residues. As DNA, the CDR3 is TGTGCCAGCAGCGGGACAGGGTCATCGAGATCACCCCTCCACTTT. Its protein is CASSGTGSSRSPLHF.